The present T cell receptor beta chain was sequenced within a study of a mutant IDH1 vaccine in newly diagnosed glioma. Study in general: Sex among treated patients split around 60% male, roughly 38% female; mean age was approximately 40 years.

The CDR3 is made up of 16 amino acids. Per germline, CDR1 SGHRS and CDR2 YFSETQ. J lost 4 bases, V lost 0 bases, and 4 bases had no gene match. Study-wide findings and caveats: The study observed vaccine-induced immune responses in 93.3% of patients.

Time point denoted: baseline, week 1 (first vaccination visit). Treatment defined: pre-vaccination baseline after standard-of-care therapy. Astrocytomas that were new, WHO grade 3 or 4, IDH1-mutant and ATRX-lost were present in the donors. Profiled with immunoSEQ multiplex PCR; TCRdb holds only in-frame clones, not every one. The sample has tens of thousands of clones, 79% seen once. Note on this clone: Its antigen is currently unknown.

The sequence was obtained from a man aged 45-65 years with glioma. Material: PBMCs, obtained from a glioma patient treated with radiotherapy, temozolomide or both. V and J are TRBV5-1 and TRBJ2-1; 10 nucleotides align to TRBD2. This CDR3 reads CASSLASGGGYNEQFF. In nucleotides, the CDR3 is TGCGCCAGCAGCTTGGCCAGCGGGGGGGGTTACAATGAGCAGTTCTTC.